The 18 T cell receptor beta chains below all came from one sample that was sequenced in a study of T cell changes during pregnancy in multiple sclerosis. Here immunoSEQ multiplex PCR was the method, and the copy in TCRdb shows in-frame clones only, minus some. Here the sample spans about 83,000 clones, more than 90% being singletons. The source was peripheral blood, collected in the second trimester of pregnancy. These receptors originate from a female donor with multiple sclerosis, enrolled in a pregnancy study.

The rearrangement uses TRBV19 and TRBJ1-5; TRBD1 agrees at 7 bases. V lost 5 bases to trimming and J lost 6 bases; unmatched junction nucleotides: 4. Germline lookup yields CDR1 LNHDA and CDR2 SQIVND (reference sequence). This CDR3 has 13 amino acids. In DNA form, the CDR3 reads TGTGCCAGTAGTTCTACAGGGGCTCAGCCCCAGCATTTT. Protein: CASSSTGAQPQHF.

This clone was seen only once. The chain combines TRBV19 with TRBJ1-1; 7 bases match TRBD1. Germline assignment: CDR1 LNHDA and CDR2 SQIVND (reference sequence). V gave up 7 bases and J gave up 7 bases; unmatched junction bases: 12. The CDR3 sequence is 14 residues long. CDR3 nucleotides: TGTGCCAGTAAGGTCCCGGACAGGTCCAGTGAAGCTTTCTTT. Translating it yields CASKVPDRSSEAFF.

This clone was observed once. V gene TRBV9 combines with J gene TRBJ2-3; TRBD2 is a possible D gene (6 bases). V lost 2 bases and J 4 bases, leaving 14 bases between the germline ends. This CDR3 comprises 15 residues. Germline V gene data show CDR1 as SGDLS and CDR2 as YYNGEE. The CDR3 here is CASSVIGSGADTQYF. CDR3 nucleotide sequence: TGTGCCAGCAGCGTTATCGGGAGCGGCGCAGATACGCAGTATTTT. Full variable domain (outside the CDR3, taken from reference TRBV9 and TRBJ2-3): DSGVTQTPKHLITATGQRVTLRCSPRSGDLSVYWYQQSLDQGLQFLIQYYNGEERAKGNILERFSAQQFPDLHSELNLSSLELGDSALYFCASSVIGSGADTQYFGPGTRLTVL.

V and J are TRBV28 and TRBJ1-4; 7 bases are a match to TRBD1. Trimming removed 5 bases from V and 6 bases from J; junction bases left unmatched: 9. The CDR3 has 15 amino acids. Per the germline V gene, CDR1 is MDHEN and CDR2 is SYDVKM. The CDR3 bases are TGTGCCAGCAGTATCCCGGGACAGCCTTATGAAAAACTGTTTTTT. Its protein is CASSIPGQPYEKLFF.

The genes are TRBV4-3 and TRBJ1-2; TRBD1 agrees at 7 bases. The CDR3 spans 16 residues. Trimming cost V 3 bases and J 5 bases; bases outside gene matches: 12. The germline V gene encodes CDR1 LGHNA and CDR2 YSLEER. CDR3 DNA sequence: TGCGCCAGCAGCCAGGAATGGATCGGGACAGCTTATGGCTACACCTTC. Protein: CASSQEWIGTAYGYTF.

This chain joins TRBV9 and TRBJ2-7, with D perhaps matching TRBD2 (5 bases). This CDR3 contains 15 residues. Germline assignment: CDR1 SGDLS and CDR2 YYNGEE. Between the trimmed V and J ends, which lost 0 bases and 0 bases, there was a span of 10 bases. CDR3 loop: CASSVDLGSSYEQYF. DNA of the CDR3: TGTGCCAGCAGCGTAGATTTGGGGAGCTCCTACGAGCAGTACTTC.

CDR3 sequence reads: CASSLSRQGSRPQHF. CDR3 sequence (DNA): TGTGCCAGCAGTTTATCTCGGCAGGGGAGTAGGCCCCAGCATTTT. The chain combines TRBV28 with TRBJ1-5, with a possible D match to TRBD1 (6 bases). CDR3 length equals 15 residues. Between the trimmed V and J ends, which lost 1 base and 9 bases, there was a span of 16 bases. Looked up from germline, CDR1 is MDHEN and CDR2 is SYDVKM.

This chain links TRBV5-6 with TRBJ2-2, with 8 bases identical to TRBD1. Losses at the gene ends were 0 bases for V and 3 bases for J; bases not matched to a gene: 7. This CDR3 is 17 amino acids long. Germline V gene sequence: CDR1 SGHDT, CDR2 YYEEEE. In DNA form, the CDR3 reads TGTGCCAGCAGCTTGGCCGCAGACAGGGGTTACACCGGGGAGCTGTTTTTT. Its protein product is CASSLAADRGYTGELFF.

The genes are TRBV29-1 and TRBJ2-1; 8 bases agree with TRBD2. Trimming at V came to 1 base and at J to 0 bases, leaving 5 bases not matched to a gene. This CDR3 comprises 16 residues. Germline values: CDR1 SQVTM, CDR2 ANQGSEA. CDR3 sequence: CSVEGGLGGSYNEQFF. The CDR3 DNA follows: TGCAGCGTTGAAGGGGGACTAGGGGGCTCCTACAATGAGCAGTTCTTC.

This clone was picked up one time. The CDR3 DNA reads as TGTGCCAGCACACCAGGGAGGCTCTACGAGCAGTACTTC. The encoded protein is CASTPGRLYEQYF. The chain has TRBV28 and TRBJ2-7; weak D call: TRBD2 (6 bases). Germline V gives CDR1 MDHEN, CDR2 SYDVKM. The CDR3 has 13 residues. Between the trimmed V and J ends, which lost 7 bases and 3 bases, there was a span of 13 bases.

V usage is TRBV5-8 and J usage is TRBJ2-2; D gene uncertain. This CDR3 contains 15 residues. Looked up from germline, CDR1 is SGHTS and CDR2 is YDEGEE. Trimming shortened V by 4 bases and J by 2 bases, and 12 bases separated the two germline ends. Here the CDR3 DNA reads TGTGCCAGCAGCCCCGCGGTTGGAAACACCGGGGAGCTGTTTTTT. Protein product: CASSPAVGNTGELFF.

This chain uses TRBV5-4 with TRBJ1-2; TRBD1 matches at 9 bases. V shed 3 bases, J shed 7 bases, and the junction held 7 bases outside the gene matches. This CDR3 region has 14 residues. In germline, CDR1 is SGHNT, CDR2 YYREEE (reference sequence). For the CDR3, the DNA is TGTGCCAGCAGCTCACAGGGGGCGTTCGGTGGCTACACCTTC. Its translation: CASSSQGAFGGYTF. Combining the CDR3 with reference TRBV5-4 and TRBJ1-2 gives the whole variable domain ETGVTQSPTHLIKTRGQQVTLRCSSQSGHNTVSWYQQALGQGPQFIFQYYREEENGRGNFPPRFSGLQFPNYSSELNVNALELDDSALYLCASSSQGAFGGYTFGSGTRLTVV.

The gene calls are TRBV19 and TRBJ2-1, with 8 bases aligning to TRBD2. The germline gives CDR1 LNHDA, CDR2 SQIVND (reference sequence). V lost 3 bases to trimming and J lost 6 bases; unmatched junction nucleotides: 10. CDR3 length: 16 amino acids. CDR3 residues: CASSIRGGTGINEQFF. CDR3 nucleotides: TGTGCCAGTAGTATTCGGGGGGGCACAGGGATCAATGAGCAGTTCTTC.

The rearrangement uses TRBV6-6 and TRBJ2-7; 7 bases are shared with TRBD2. V trimming: 8 bases; J trimming: 2 bases; junction bases outside the gene matches: 12. CDR1 and CDR2 (germline): MNHNY, SVGAGI (reference sequence). This CDR3 contains 15 residues. The CDR3 sequence: CASAGRSGGPYEQYF. CDR3 DNA: TGTGCCAGCGCAGGAAGGTCGGGAGGCCCCTACGAGCAGTACTTC.

The rearrangement links TRBV29-1 to TRBJ2-7; unclear D gene. From germline, CDR1 is SQVTM and CDR2 ANQGSEA. Trimming removed 3 bases from V and 2 bases from J, with 8 bases in between. The CDR3 is made up of 12 amino acids. CDR3 sequence: CSVENTPYEQYF. Here the CDR3 DNA reads TGCAGCGTTGAGAACACCCCCTACGAGCAGTACTTC.

This clone occurred a few times. The chain links TRBV5-1 to TRBJ2-1; D perhaps matches TRBD1 (6 bases). With 3 bases removed from V and 7 bases from J, the gap between germline ends came to 11 bases. This CDR3 region has 13 residues. Germline lookup yields CDR1 SGHRS and CDR2 YFSETQ. The CDR3 region is CASSWGRANEQFF. CDR3 DNA: TGCGCCAGCAGCTGGGGGCGGGCGAATGAGCAGTTCTTC.

This clone was seen only once. This chain connects TRBV18 to TRBJ2-1; D is unresolved. The CDR3 runs 14 residues. CDR1 and CDR2 from the germline V gene are KGHSH and LQKENI. V was shortened by 3 bases and J by 8 bases, with 14 bases between the two germline ends. The CDR3 DNA sequence: TGTGCCAGCTCACCCGAGAACGCCGCCCATGAGCAGTTCTTC. Protein sequence: CASSPENAAHEQFF.

The V gene is TRBV5-6, the J gene TRBJ2-5; weak D call: TRBD2 (5 bases). V was trimmed by 1 base and J by 5 bases, leaving 12 bases between them. Germline V gene sequence: CDR1 SGHDT, CDR2 YYEEEE. The CDR3 is made up of 14 amino acids. CDR3 bases: TGTGCCAGCAGCTTGCTAGCCTCACAGGAGACCCAGTACTTC. Translating gives CASSLLASQETQYF. Variable domain in full (rest from reference TRBV5-6 and TRBJ2-5): DAGVTQSPTHLIKTRGQQVTLRCSPKSGHDTVSWYQQALGQGPQFIFQYYEEEERQRGNFPDRFSGHQFPNYSSELNVNALLLGDSALYLCASSLLASQETQYFGPGTRLLVL.